One and the same sample provided the 4 T cell receptor beta chains below, sequenced in a study of breast tumors, draining lymph nodes, adjacent tissues. TCRdb processed the multiplex PCR reads anew with MiXCR; each CDR3 protein has one entry. The sample consists of about 15,000 distinct CDR3 sequences, less than 65% of them appearing once. The sample was tumor-adjacent breast tissue. Every receptor here comes from a female donor with breast cancer. Some clones in this sample may be carry-over from other donors' samples.

At least ten counts were recorded for this clonotype. This sequence may be a read error, since a much larger clone differs from it by one base. The chain combines TRBV11-2 with TRBJ2-1, with 7 nucleotides matching TRBD2. Losses at the gene ends were 1 base for V and 15 bases for J; bases not matched to a gene: 6. The length of the CDR3 is 12 residues. Germline V gene lookup returns CDR1 SGHAT and CDR2 FQNNGV. CDR3 bases: TGTGCCAGCAGCTTAGTAGGGACTACCTTGTTCTTC. Encoded protein: CASSLVGTTLFF. Together with reference TRBV11-2 and TRBJ2-1, the CDR3 gives the full variable domain: EAGVAQSPRYKIIEKRQSVAFWCNPISGHATLYWYQQILGQGPKLLIQFQNNGVVDDSQLPKDRFSAERLKGVDSTLKIQPAKLEDSAVYLCASSLVGTTLFFGPGTRLTVL.

The sample holds many counts of this clonotype. A much bigger clone sits one base away, suggesting this may be a read error. The V and J genes are TRBV20-1 and TRBJ1-5, with D perhaps matching TRBD1 (6 bases). This CDR3 region has 16 residues. Germline CDR1 reads DFQATT; CDR2 reads SNEGSKA (reference sequence). V gave up 6 bases and J gave up 3 bases, with 21 bases separating them. Here the CDR3 DNA reads TGCAGTGCCAGACCCCTCCGGGGGGCGACCAATCAGCCCCAGCATTTT. Translation gives CSARPLRGATNQPQHF.

The CDR3 loop is CASSIPGQGARDGYTF. In DNA form, the CDR3 reads TGCGCCAGCAGCATACCGGGACAGGGGGCGCGCGATGGCTACACCTTC. V gene TRBV5-1 combines with J gene TRBJ1-2; 12 bases agree with TRBD1. Germline V gene lookup returns CDR1 SGHRS and CDR2 YFSETQ. V lost 4 bases and J lost 6; bases outside the gene matches: 10. This CDR3 has 16 amino acids.

This clonotype was counted a few times. Since no conserved phenylalanine or tryptophan closes the CDR3, a read error is the likely cause. The limits of the CDR3 on the DNA are not certain, so only TCRdb's listed CDR3 is given. The chain recombines TRBV7-9 with TRBJ2-7. A total of 15 residues make up the CDR3, ends included. CDR1 and CDR2 (germline): SEHNR, FQNEAQ (reference sequence). The CDR3 loop is CASSLEDFSAGEQHL.